This T cell receptor beta chain appears in the sequencing data of a study of blood T cell repertoires in COVID-19. Study overall: Samples representing acute and convalescent COVID-19 were sourced from the United States, Italy and Spain.

Per the original methods: Reference gene primer amplification in the assay estimated nucleated cell counts. The table came from immunoSEQ multiplex PCR; TCRdb's copy has only in-frame clones and leaves some out. That table is the source of V, J and clone size, and D and trimming were worked out from the DNA. The data hold fewer than 400,000 clones, with around 88% observed a single time. The sample taken for sequencing was peripheral blood. The clonotype was recovered from a man younger than 45 with active or convalescent COVID-19.

CDR3 in amino acids: CATSTERVRPNEQFF. The CDR3 coding sequence is TGTGCCACCAGCACCGAGCGGGTCCGACCCAATGAGCAGTTCTTC. J is TRBJ2-1 and V is TRBV15; D is perhaps TRBD2 (6 bases). From germline, CDR1 is LNHNV and CDR2 YYDKDF (reference sequence). The CDR3 is 15 residues long. Trimming shortened V by 4 bases and J by 6 bases, and 16 bases separated the two germline ends.